The text below deals with one T cell receptor beta chain. Assay: immunoSEQ multiplex PCR; the TCRdb copy retains only in-frame clones and omits some. This table holds roughly 300,000 clones, 83% found once. Germline-derived CDR1 and CDR2 are KGHDR and SFDVKD. The V end lost 5 bases, the J end lost 3 bases, and 9 bases lay between the germline ends. CDR3 length: 13 residues. These data come from a study of blood T cell repertoires in COVID-19. The TCR comes from a woman aged 45-59 years who had recovered from COVID-19. The sequenced sample consisted of peripheral blood. This chain uses TRBV24-1 with TRBJ1-1; no definite D call. In nucleotides, the CDR3 is TGTGCCACCAGTGGTCAGGTGGACACTGAAGCTTTCTTT. It codes for CATSGQVDTEAFF.